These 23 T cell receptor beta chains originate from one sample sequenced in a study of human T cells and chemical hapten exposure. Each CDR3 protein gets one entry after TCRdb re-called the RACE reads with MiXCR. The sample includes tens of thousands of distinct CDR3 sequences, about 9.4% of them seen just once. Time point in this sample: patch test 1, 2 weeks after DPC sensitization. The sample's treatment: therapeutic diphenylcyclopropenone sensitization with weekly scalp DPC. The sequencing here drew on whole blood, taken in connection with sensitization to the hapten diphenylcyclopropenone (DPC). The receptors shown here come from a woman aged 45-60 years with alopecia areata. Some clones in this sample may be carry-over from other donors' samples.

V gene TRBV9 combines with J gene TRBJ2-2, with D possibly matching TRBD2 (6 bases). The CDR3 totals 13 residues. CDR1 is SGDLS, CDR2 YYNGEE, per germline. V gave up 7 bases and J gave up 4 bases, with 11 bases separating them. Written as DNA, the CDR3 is TGTGCCAGCGGGAGGACGAGCACCGGGGAGCTGTTTTTT. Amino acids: CASGRTSTGELFF.

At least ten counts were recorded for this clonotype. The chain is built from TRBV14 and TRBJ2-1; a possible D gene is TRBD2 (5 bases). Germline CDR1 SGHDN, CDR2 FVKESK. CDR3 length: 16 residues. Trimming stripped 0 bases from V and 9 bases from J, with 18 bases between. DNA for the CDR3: TGTGCCAGCAGCCAAGAGATTAGCCGGTTCAGCGGTGAGCAGTTCTTC. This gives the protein CASSQEISRFSGEQFF. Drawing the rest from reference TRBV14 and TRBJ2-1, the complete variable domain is EAGVTQFPSHSVIEKGQTVTLRCDPISGHDNLYWYRRVMGKEIKFLLHFVKESKQDESGMPNNRFLAERTGGTYSTLKVQPAELEDSGVYFCASSQEISRFSGEQFFGPGTRLTVL.

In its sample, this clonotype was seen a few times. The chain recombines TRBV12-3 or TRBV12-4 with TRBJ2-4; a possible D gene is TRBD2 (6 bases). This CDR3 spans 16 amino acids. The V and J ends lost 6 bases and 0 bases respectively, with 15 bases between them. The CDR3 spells CASRRGNGIAKNIQYF. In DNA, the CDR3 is TGTGCCAGCAGGCGGGGCAATGGAATAGCCAAAAACATTCAGTACTTC.

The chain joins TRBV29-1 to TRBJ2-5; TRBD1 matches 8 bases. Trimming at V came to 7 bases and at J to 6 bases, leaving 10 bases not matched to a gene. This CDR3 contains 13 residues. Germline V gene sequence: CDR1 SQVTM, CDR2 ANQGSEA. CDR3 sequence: CSAAGGLTKTQYF. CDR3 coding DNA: TGCAGCGCAGCAGGGGGCTTGACGAAGACCCAGTACTTC.

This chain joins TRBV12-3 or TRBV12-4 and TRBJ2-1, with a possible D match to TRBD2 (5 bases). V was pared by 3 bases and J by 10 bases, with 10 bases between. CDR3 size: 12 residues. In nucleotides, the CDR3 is TGTGCCAGCAGTTTCTCCGAGGGAGAGCAGTTCTTC. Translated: CASSFSEGEQFF.

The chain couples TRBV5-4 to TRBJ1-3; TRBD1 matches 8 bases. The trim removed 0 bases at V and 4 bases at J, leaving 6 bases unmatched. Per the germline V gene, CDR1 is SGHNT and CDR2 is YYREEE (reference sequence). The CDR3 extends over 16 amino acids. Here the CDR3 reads CASSLEAGTGGNTIYF. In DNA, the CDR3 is TGTGCCAGCAGCTTGGAAGCCGGGACAGGAGGAAACACCATATATTTT.

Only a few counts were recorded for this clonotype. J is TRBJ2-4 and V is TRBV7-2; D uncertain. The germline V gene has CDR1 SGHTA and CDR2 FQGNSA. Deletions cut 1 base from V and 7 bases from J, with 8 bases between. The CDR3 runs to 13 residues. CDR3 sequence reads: CASSLGSMNIQYF. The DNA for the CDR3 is TGTGCCAGCAGCTTAGGGTCTATGAACATTCAGTACTTC. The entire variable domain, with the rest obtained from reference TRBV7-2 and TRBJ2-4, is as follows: GAGVSQSPSNKVTEKGKDVELRCDPISGHTALYWYRQSLGQGLEFLIYFQGNSAPDKSGLPSDRFSAERTGGSVSTLTIQRTQQEDSAVYLCASSLGSMNIQYFGAGTRLSVL.

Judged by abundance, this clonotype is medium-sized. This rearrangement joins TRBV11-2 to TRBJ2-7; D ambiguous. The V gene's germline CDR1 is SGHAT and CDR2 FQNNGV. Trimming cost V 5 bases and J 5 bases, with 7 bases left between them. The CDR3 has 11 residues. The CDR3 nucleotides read TGTGCCAGCAGCCCCATGAACGAGCAGTACTTC. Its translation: CASSPMNEQYF.

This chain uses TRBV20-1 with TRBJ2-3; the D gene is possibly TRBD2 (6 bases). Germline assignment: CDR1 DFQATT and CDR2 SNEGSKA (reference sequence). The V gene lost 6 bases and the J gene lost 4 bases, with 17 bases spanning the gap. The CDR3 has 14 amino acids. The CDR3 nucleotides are TGCAGTGCAACTACCCGGGAGAAAGCAGATACGCAGTATTTT. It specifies CSATTREKADTQYF.

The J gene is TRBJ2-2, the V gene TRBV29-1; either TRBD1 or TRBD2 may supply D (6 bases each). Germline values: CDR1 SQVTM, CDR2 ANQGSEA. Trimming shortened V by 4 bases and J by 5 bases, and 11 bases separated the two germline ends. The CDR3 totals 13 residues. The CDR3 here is CSVARGGTGELFF. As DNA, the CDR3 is TGCAGCGTTGCCAGGGGAGGTACCGGGGAGCTGTTTTTT.

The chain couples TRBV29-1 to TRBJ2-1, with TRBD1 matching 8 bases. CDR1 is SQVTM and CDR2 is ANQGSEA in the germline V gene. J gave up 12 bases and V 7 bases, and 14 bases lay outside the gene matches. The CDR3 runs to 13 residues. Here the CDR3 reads CSADRGGVGMQFF. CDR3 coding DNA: TGCAGCGCTGACAGGGGCGGTGTGGGTATGCAGTTCTTC.

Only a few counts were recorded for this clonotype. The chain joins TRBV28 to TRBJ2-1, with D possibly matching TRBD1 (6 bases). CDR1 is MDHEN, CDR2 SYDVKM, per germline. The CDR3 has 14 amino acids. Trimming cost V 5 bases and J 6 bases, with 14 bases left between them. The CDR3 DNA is TGTGCCAGCAGTCCTGGGGGCTGGGGCAATGAGCAGTTCTTC. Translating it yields CASSPGGWGNEQFF.

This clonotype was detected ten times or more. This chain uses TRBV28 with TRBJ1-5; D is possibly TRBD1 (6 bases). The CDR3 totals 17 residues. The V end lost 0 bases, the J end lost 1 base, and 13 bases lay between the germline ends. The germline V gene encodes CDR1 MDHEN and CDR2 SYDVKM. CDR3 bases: TGTGCCAGCAGTTTATGGCGAGCGGGGGCCAGCAATCAGCCCCAGCATTTT. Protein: CASSLWRAGASNQPQHF. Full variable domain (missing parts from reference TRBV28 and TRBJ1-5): DVKVTQSSRYLVKRTGEKVFLECVQDMDHENMFWYRQDPGLGLRLIYFSYDVKMKEKGDIPEGYSVSREKKERFSLILESASTNQTSMYLCASSLWRAGASNQPQHFGDGTRLSIL.

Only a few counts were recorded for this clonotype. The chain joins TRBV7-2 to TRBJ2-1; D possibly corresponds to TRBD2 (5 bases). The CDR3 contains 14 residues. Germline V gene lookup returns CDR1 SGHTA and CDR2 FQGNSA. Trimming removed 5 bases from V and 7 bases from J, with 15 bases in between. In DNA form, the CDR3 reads TGTGCCAGCAGCCCTTCGGACTGGCGGAATGAGCAGTTCTTC. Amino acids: CASSPSDWRNEQFF. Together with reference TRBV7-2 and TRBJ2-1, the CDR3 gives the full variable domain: GAGVSQSPSNKVTEKGKDVELRCDPISGHTALYWYRQSLGQGLEFLIYFQGNSAPDKSGLPSDRFSAERTGGSVSTLTIQRTQQEDSAVYLCASSPSDWRNEQFFGPGTRLTVL.

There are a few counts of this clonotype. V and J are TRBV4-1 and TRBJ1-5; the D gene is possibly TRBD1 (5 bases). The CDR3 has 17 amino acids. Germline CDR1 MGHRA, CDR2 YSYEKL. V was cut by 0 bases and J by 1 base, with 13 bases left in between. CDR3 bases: TGCGCCAGCAGCCAAGAGGGTTTTGGGGGGAGCAATCAGCCCCAGCATTTT. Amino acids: CASSQEGFGGSNQPQHF.

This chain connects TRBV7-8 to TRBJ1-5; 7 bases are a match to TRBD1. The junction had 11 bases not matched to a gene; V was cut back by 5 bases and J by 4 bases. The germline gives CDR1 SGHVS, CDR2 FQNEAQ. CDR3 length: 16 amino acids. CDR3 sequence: CASSPEGDRPNQPQHF. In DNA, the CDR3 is TGTGCCAGCAGCCCTGAAGGGGACAGACCGAATCAGCCCCAGCATTTT.

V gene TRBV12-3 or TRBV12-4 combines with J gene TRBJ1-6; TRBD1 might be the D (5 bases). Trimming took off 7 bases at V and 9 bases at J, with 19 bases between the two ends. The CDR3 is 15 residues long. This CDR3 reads CASTNRRARGSPLHF. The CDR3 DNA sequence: TGTGCCAGCACCAACAGGAGGGCCCGGGGTTCACCCCTCCACTTT.

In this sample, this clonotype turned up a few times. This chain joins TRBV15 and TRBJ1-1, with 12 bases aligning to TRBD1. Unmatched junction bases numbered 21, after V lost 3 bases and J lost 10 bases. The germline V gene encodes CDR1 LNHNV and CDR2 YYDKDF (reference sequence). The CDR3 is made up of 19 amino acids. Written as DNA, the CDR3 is TGTGCCACCAGCAGCCCCTCGGGACAGGGGGCGGGTTCTCCTGTTCTAGCTTTCTTT. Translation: CATSSPSGQGAGSPVLAFF.

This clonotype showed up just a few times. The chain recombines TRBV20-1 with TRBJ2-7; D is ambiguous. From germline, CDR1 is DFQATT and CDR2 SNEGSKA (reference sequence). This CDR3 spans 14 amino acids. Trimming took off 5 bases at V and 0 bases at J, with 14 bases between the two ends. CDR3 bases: TGCAGTGCTGCGCGACTCCCGAGCTCCTACGAGCAGTACTTC. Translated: CSAARLPSSYEQYF.

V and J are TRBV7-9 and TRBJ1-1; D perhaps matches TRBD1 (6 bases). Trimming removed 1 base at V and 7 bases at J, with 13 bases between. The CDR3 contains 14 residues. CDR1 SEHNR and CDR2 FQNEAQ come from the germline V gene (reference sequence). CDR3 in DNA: TGTGCCAGCAGCTTAGAGCGGACAGCTCGTGAAGCTTTCTTT. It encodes CASSLERTAREAFF.

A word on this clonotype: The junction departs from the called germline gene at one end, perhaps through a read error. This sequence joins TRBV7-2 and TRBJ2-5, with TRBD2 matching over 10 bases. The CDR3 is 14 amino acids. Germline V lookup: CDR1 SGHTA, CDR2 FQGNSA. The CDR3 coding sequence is TGTGCCAGCAGCGTAGCGGGGGGCGGGGAGACCCAGTACTTC. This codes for CASSVAGGGETQYF.

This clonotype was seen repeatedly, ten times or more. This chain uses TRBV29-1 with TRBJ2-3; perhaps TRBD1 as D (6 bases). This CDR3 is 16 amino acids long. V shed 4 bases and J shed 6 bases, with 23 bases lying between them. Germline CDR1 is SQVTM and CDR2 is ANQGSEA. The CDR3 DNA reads TGCAGCGTTGGTCTTCGTACTGCAGGGGATACTGATACGCAGTATTTT. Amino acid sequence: CSVGLRTAGDTDTQYF.

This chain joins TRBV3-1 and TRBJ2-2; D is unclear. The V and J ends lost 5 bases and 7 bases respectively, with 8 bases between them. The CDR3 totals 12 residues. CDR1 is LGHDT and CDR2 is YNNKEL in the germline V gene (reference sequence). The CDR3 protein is CASSYVRGELFF. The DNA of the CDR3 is TGTGCCAGCAGCTACGTGCGCGGGGAGCTGTTTTTT.